Listed here are 9 T cell receptor beta chains from one sample, sequenced in a study of cytomegalovirus exposure and HLA in healthy donors. The PCR used 60 Vbeta and 13 Jbeta primers. The data were produced by immunoSEQ multiplex PCR, yet TCRdb's version contains in-frame clones alone and is incomplete. This table holds roughly 88,000 clones. Sequencing input: PBMCs. The receptors were gathered from a man aged 45-65 years in good health and CMV-seropositive.

The chain employs TRBV9 and TRBJ2-1; D is perhaps TRBD2 (5 bases). Germline V gene sequence: CDR1 SGDLS, CDR2 YYNGEE. The CDR3 loop spans 15 amino acids. Trimming took off 0 bases at V and 4 bases at J, with 11 bases between the two ends. CDR3 DNA sequence: TGTGCCAGCAGCGTAGCGGTGGGAGATTACAATGAGCAGTTCTTC. Protein sequence: CASSVAVGDYNEQFF.

The V gene is TRBV5-1, the J gene TRBJ2-1, with D tentatively TRBD1 (6 bases). The CDR3 extends over 15 amino acids. Germline CDR1 is SGHRS and CDR2 is YFSETQ. Trimming left V 0 bases short and J 4 bases short, with 11 bases between. Here the CDR3 reads CASSLAAGEYNEQFF. In DNA form, the CDR3 reads TGCGCCAGCAGCTTGGCGGCAGGGGAGTACAATGAGCAGTTCTTC.

This chain uses TRBV30 with TRBJ1-2; TRBD1 is a possible D gene (5 bases). CDR1 GTSNPN and CDR2 SVGIG come from the germline V gene (reference sequence). With 0 bases removed from V and 8 bases from J, the gap between germline ends came to 19 bases. This CDR3 is 15 amino acids long. CDR3 sequence: CAWSVGGSVWGGYTF. DNA of the CDR3: TGTGCCTGGAGTGTAGGAGGGTCTGTATGGGGGGGCTACACCTTC.

In nucleotides, the CDR3 is TGCAGCGTTGAAGGCCCGAGAGGCAATCAGCCCCAGCATTTT. Translating it yields CSVEGPRGNQPQHF. The chain employs TRBV29-1 and TRBJ1-5; D ambiguous. The CDR3 loop spans 14 amino acids. Trimming shortened V by 1 base and J by 2 bases, and 9 bases separated the two germline ends. Germline values: CDR1 SQVTM, CDR2 ANQGSEA.

The chain uses TRBV5-6 and TRBJ1-5; D gene uncertain. CDR3 length: 12 amino acids. V lost 3 bases and J lost 8, with 9 bases in between. In germline, CDR1 is SGHDT, CDR2 YYEEEE. The CDR3 spells CASSWMEEPQHF. CDR3 DNA: TGTGCCAGCAGCTGGATGGAGGAGCCCCAGCATTTT.

The chain links TRBV4-3 to TRBJ1-1; D gene uncertain. This CDR3 has 14 amino acids. Germline V gene data show CDR1 as LGHNA and CDR2 as YSLEER. V was cut by 4 bases and J by 1 base, with 10 bases left in between. The CDR3 loop reads CASSRDPGNTEAFF. In DNA, the CDR3 is TGCGCCAGCAGCCGCGATCCAGGGAACACTGAAGCTTTCTTT.

This CDR3 is CASSRGRKDEQFF. Here the CDR3 DNA reads TGTGCCAGCAGCCGCGGGCGTAAAGATGAGCAGTTCTTC. The V call is TRBV7-2, the J call TRBJ2-1, with D perhaps matching TRBD2 (5 bases). Germline CDR1 reads SGHTA; CDR2 reads FQGNSA. V lost 5 bases, J lost 8 bases, and 13 bases lay in between. This CDR3 comprises 13 residues.

This rearrangement joins TRBV6-1 to TRBJ2-5, with D possibly TRBD2 on 6 matching bases. The last part of the DNA fits TRBJ2-7 better; the J call may be wrong. Per the germline V gene, CDR1 is MNHNS and CDR2 is SASEGT. This CDR3 spans 15 amino acids. CDR3 nucleotide sequence: TGTGCCAGCAGGGCCGGGCCTAGCGATGCCTACGAGCAGTACTTC. Translation: CASRAGPSDAYEQYF.

The V gene is TRBV7-8, the J gene TRBJ1-4, with a weak D call TRBD1 (5 bases). The CDR3 covers 14 residues. From germline, CDR1 is SGHVS and CDR2 FQNEAQ. V lost 5 bases, J lost 8 bases, and 15 bases lay in between. The CDR3: CASSPRTLREKLFF. The CDR3 coding sequence is TGTGCCAGCAGCCCCCGGACACTGAGGGAAAAACTGTTTTTT.